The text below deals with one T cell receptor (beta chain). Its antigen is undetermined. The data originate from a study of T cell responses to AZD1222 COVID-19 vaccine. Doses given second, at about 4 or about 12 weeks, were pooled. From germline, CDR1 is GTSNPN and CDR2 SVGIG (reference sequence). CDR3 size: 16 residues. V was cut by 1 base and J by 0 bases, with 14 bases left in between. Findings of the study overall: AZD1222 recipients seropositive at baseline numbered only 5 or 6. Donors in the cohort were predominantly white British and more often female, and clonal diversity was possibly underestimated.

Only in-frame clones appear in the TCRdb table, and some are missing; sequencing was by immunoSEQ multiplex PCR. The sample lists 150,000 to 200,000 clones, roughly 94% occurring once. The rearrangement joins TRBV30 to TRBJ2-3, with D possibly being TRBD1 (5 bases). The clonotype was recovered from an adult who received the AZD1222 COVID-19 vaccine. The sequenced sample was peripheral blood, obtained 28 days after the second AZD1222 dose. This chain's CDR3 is CAWSEGVGLSTDTQYF. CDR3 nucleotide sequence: TGTGCCTGGAGTGAAGGGGTGGGCCTCAGCACAGATACGCAGTATTTT.